The subject of this entry is one T cell receptor (beta chain). This table comes from immunoSEQ multiplex PCR, and its TCRdb copy is limited to in-frame clones, with some not included. The sample lists some 31,000 clones, just over 90% occurring once. The sample belongs to a study of T cells in tuberculosis. With 3 bases removed from V and 4 bases from J, the gap between germline ends came to 12 bases. This CDR3 has 14 amino acids. Germline V gene sequence: CDR1 SEHNR, CDR2 FQNEAQ (reference sequence). Each clinical donor contributed on average about 100,000 T cells from unsorted cryopreserved PBMC. The sample was PBMCs. The receptor comes from a donor aged 10-35 years with latent tuberculosis or without tuberculosis infection. The genes are TRBV7-9 and TRBJ1-2; D gene ambiguous. CDR3: CASSFDTDSYGYTF. CDR3 sequence (DNA): TGTGCCAGCAGCTTCGACACGGACTCCTATGGCTACACCTTC.